The source of this T cell receptor beta chain is a study of CD8 T cells in Susac syndrome. The V gene's germline CDR1 is SGHTA and CDR2 FQGNSA. The V gene lost 2 bases and the J gene lost 0 bases, with 8 bases spanning the gap. The CDR3 sequence is 15 residues long. Reverse transcription of about 0.5 to 1 ug RNA used random hexamers. In TCRdb, the immunoSEQ multiplex PCR reads were re-called with MiXCR into one record per CDR3 protein. This sample yields roughly 120,000 distinct CDR3 sequences, of which around 96% are seen a single time; under 0.095% belongs to the top ten. V is TRBV7-2 and J is TRBJ1-5; possibly TRBD1 for D (5 bases). The receptor's source is a human donor in good health. Sequenced material: CD4+ T cells from PBMCs. In nucleotides, the CDR3 is TGTGCCAGCAGCTTAAATACAGGTAGCAATCAGCCCCAGCATTTT. Protein sequence: CASSLNTGSNQPQHF. Full variable domain (rest looked up from reference TRBV7-2 and TRBJ1-5): GAGVSQSPSNKVTEKGKDVELRCDPISGHTALYWYRQSLGQGLEFLIYFQGNSAPDKSGLPSDRFSAERTGGSVSTLTIQRTQQEDSAVYLCASSLNTGSNQPQHFGDGTRLSIL.